One and the same sample provided the 22 T cell receptor beta chains below, sequenced in a study of blood T cell repertoires in COVID-19 (TCRdb year 2020). Library preparation used the immunoSEQ multiplex PCR assay. Entries here come from immuneACCESS through TCRdb and include only in-frame sequences with V and J called. Some clones fail to appear in such tables; in the studies checked, an unresolved V gene covers under half of the shortfall, and the cause of the remainder is unknown. The sample records roughly 220,000 clones, 70% to 85% of which are singletons. The top ten clones comprise approximately 1.2% of the sample. Sequencing was carried out using PBMCs or T cells enriched from blood (not recorded which). The receptors come from a woman aged 40 to 50 with acute COVID-19.

This clone was recorded only once. The same CDR3 also results from other DNA sequences found in this sample. V usage is TRBV5-1 and J usage is TRBJ2-7; D is unresolved. V shed 2 bases and J shed 3 bases, with 9 bases lying between them. This CDR3 has 13 residues. The germline CDR1 and CDR2 sequences are SGHRS and YFSETQ. CDR3 coding DNA: TGCGCCAGCAGCTTTACAGTCAGCTACGAGCAGTACTTC. Residues: CASSFTVSYEQYF.

The genes are TRBV5-4 and TRBJ1-2, with TRBD1 identical over 7 bases. The CDR3 contains 14 residues. The trim removed 5 bases at V and 5 bases at J, leaving 9 bases unmatched. Germline values: CDR1 SGHNT, CDR2 YYREEE (reference sequence). The CDR3 nucleotides are TGTGCCAGCAGGACTGAGGGGGCGGTATATGGCTACACCTTC. This encodes CASRTEGAVYGYTF. The entire variable domain, with the rest obtained from reference TRBV5-4 and TRBJ1-2, is as follows: ETGVTQSPTHLIKTRGQQVTLRCSSQSGHNTVSWYQQALGQGPQFIFQYYREEENGRGNFPPRFSGLQFPNYSSELNVNALELDDSALYLCASRTEGAVYGYTFGSGTRLTVV.

The chain employs TRBV7-2 and TRBJ1-2; D remains ambiguous. Trimming left V 2 bases short and J 4 bases short, with 8 bases between. This CDR3 has 13 residues. Per germline, CDR1 SGHTA and CDR2 FQGNSA. In DNA, the CDR3 is TGTGCCAGCAGCTTATCTCCCCTCTATGGCTACACCTTC. This codes for CASSLSPLYGYTF. The full variable domain, with the rest looked up from reference TRBV7-2 and TRBJ1-2, is GAGVSQSPSNKVTEKGKDVELRCDPISGHTALYWYRQSLGQGLEFLIYFQGNSAPDKSGLPSDRFSAERTGGSVSTLTIQRTQQEDSAVYLCASSLSPLYGYTFGSGTRLTVV.

J is TRBJ2-1 and V is TRBV29-1; 11 nucleotides align to TRBD1. The V segment lost 5 bases and the J segment 1 base; nucleotides outside the gene matches: 1. Germline CDR1 reads SQVTM; CDR2 reads ANQGSEA. This CDR3 has 14 amino acids. CDR3 DNA sequence: TGCAGCGTTCGGGACAGGGGGTCCTACAATGAGCAGTTCTTC. This sequence encodes CSVRDRGSYNEQFF.

In this sample, this clone turned up many times. The chain uses TRBV5-4 and TRBJ1-3, with D possibly TRBD1 on 6 matching bases. The CDR3 runs to 15 residues. Trimming pared 0 bases from V and 4 bases from J, leaving 11 bases between. CDR1 and CDR2 from the germline V gene are SGHNT and YYREEE (reference sequence). As DNA, the CDR3 is TGTGCCAGCAGCTTGGCGGGGGGCGAAGGAAACACCATATATTTT. Its protein is CASSLAGGEGNTIYF.

J is TRBJ1-1 and V is TRBV7-8; D may be TRBD1 (6 bases). Germline lookup yields CDR1 SGHVS and CDR2 FQNEAQ. Deletions cut 5 bases from V and 2 bases from J, with 9 bases between. CDR3 length: 13 amino acids. The CDR3 is CASSRQANTEAFF. DNA for the CDR3: TGTGCCAGCAGCCGACAGGCTAACACTGAAGCTTTCTTT.

The chain has TRBV6-2 or TRBV6-3 and TRBJ1-2, with a weak D call TRBD1 (6 bases). The germline CDR1 and CDR2 sequences are MNHEY and SVGEGT. V was pared by 0 bases and J by 4 bases, with 9 bases between. The CDR3 loop spans 14 amino acids. CDR3 nucleotide sequence: TGTGCCAGCAGTTACTCTACACAGGGCTATGGCTACACCTTC. As protein: CASSYSTQGYGYTF.

The table lists this clone with a few counts. V and J are TRBV4-1 and TRBJ1-2, with a tentative D call TRBD1 (5 bases). V lost 0 bases to trimming and J lost 2 bases, with 13 bases between them. The CDR3 contains 16 residues. The V gene's germline CDR1 is MGHRA and CDR2 YSYEKL. DNA of the CDR3: TGCGCCAGCAGCCAAGATGCGGGGGGGTTAAACTATGGCTACACCTTC. Translated: CASSQDAGGLNYGYTF.

V and J are TRBV6-5 and TRBJ2-1, with D maybe TRBD1 (5 bases). V gave up 6 bases and J gave up 1 base, with 10 bases separating them. In germline, CDR1 is MNHEY, CDR2 SVGAGI. This CDR3 region has 14 residues. CDR3: CASRGSGSYNEQFF. The CDR3 DNA follows: TGTGCCAGCAGGGGGTCAGGGTCCTACAATGAGCAGTTCTTC.

The V gene is TRBV18, the J gene TRBJ2-7; 7 bases are a match to TRBD1. The CDR3 runs to 15 residues. After removal of 3 bases from V and 2 bases from J, the junction contained 7 bases not matched to a gene. Germline loops: CDR1 KGHSH, CDR2 LQKENI. CDR3 bases: TGTGCCAGCTCACCGGGGACAGCCCTAACCTACGAGCAGTACTTC. Amino acid sequence: CASSPGTALTYEQYF.

This clone was counted only a few times. This chain's CDR3 is CASSLGGPLPQHF. The CDR3 DNA is TGTGCTAGTAGTCTAGGGGGCCCCCTGCCCCAGCATTTT. The chain links TRBV12-5 to TRBJ1-5; 7 positions match TRBD1. This CDR3 is built from 13 residues. The ends lost 8 bases at V and 9 bases at J; junction bases unmatched: 10. Germline V gene lookup returns CDR1 LGHNT and CDR2 FRNRAP.

V gene TRBV7-2 combines with J gene TRBJ1-1, with TRBD1 matching over 8 bases. CDR3 length: 15 amino acids. CDR1 and CDR2 (germline): SGHTA, FQGNSA. Trimming removed 3 bases from V and 4 bases from J; junction bases left unmatched: 7. In DNA form, the CDR3 reads TGTGCCAGCAGCTTGACTGGGCAGGGGGCCACTGAAGCTTTCTTT. Amino acids: CASSLTGQGATEAFF.

This chain links TRBV12-3 or TRBV12-4 with TRBJ2-1; 8 bases line up with TRBD2. CDR3 length: 13 residues. Trimming cost V 5 bases and J 5 bases; bases outside gene matches: 2. In nucleotides, the CDR3 is TGTGCCAGCAGTGGGACTAGTCACAATGAGCAGTTCTTC. Its translation: CASSGTSHNEQFF.

The chain uses TRBV15 and TRBJ2-7, with 12 bases lining up with TRBD1. Trimming removed 1 base from V and 5 bases from J; junction bases left unmatched: 9. Looked up from germline, CDR1 is LNHNV and CDR2 is YYDKDF (reference sequence). The CDR3 is 17 residues long. The CDR3 bases are TGTGCCACCAGCAGAGCCTTAACCGGGACAGGGGGCCACGAGCAGTACTTC. This codes for CATSRALTGTGGHEQYF.

The chain joins TRBV4-1 to TRBJ2-7; 10 bases are shared with TRBD1. V shed 0 bases and J 4 bases; nucleotides not matched to a gene: 9. The CDR3 consists of 17 residues. Per the germline V gene, CDR1 is MGHRA and CDR2 is YSYEKL. DNA of the CDR3: TGCGCCAGCAGCCAAGATTGGGGACAGGGGAGTATGTACGAGCAGTACTTC. Its translation is CASSQDWGQGSMYEQYF.

The rearrangement uses TRBV30 and TRBJ1-1, with D possibly TRBD1 on 5 matching bases. The germline CDR1 and CDR2 sequences are GTSNPN and SVGIG (reference sequence). The CDR3 has 12 residues. V lost 0 bases to trimming and J lost 7 bases, with 9 bases between them. As DNA, the CDR3 is TGTGCCTGGAGTGTCGAAGGGGATGAAGCTTTCTTT. Residues: CAWSVEGDEAFF.

The genes are TRBV6-2 or TRBV6-3 and TRBJ2-4; a possible D gene is TRBD1 (6 bases). Germline V CDR1 and CDR2: MNHEY, SVGEGT. The CDR3 is 14 residues long. V lost 5 bases, J lost 2 bases, and 10 bases lay in between. The CDR3 DNA reads as TGTGCCAGCAGTCCCACAGGGACCAAAAACATTCAGTACTTC. It translates to CASSPTGTKNIQYF.

The rearrangement links TRBV6-4 to TRBJ2-1, with 12 bases that match TRBD1. Germline-derived CDR1 and CDR2 are MRHNA and SNTAGT. After removal of 3 bases from V and 10 bases from J, the junction contained 4 bases not matched to a gene. The CDR3 spans 14 residues. The CDR3: CASSETGTGGEQFF. CDR3 DNA sequence: TGTGCCAGCAGTGAAACCGGGACAGGGGGCGAGCAGTTCTTC.

This chain links TRBV18 with TRBJ1-5; D is perhaps TRBD1 (6 bases). CDR3 length: 14 amino acids. Germline CDR1 KGHSH, CDR2 LQKENI. The V and J ends lost 2 bases and 6 bases respectively, with 11 bases between them. CDR3 nucleotides: TGTGCCAGCTCACCAACAGGGTCGGTTCAGCCCCAGCATTTT. It is translated as CASSPTGSVQPQHF.

This chain uses TRBV5-1 with TRBJ1-1, with D maybe TRBD1 (5 bases). Germline CDR1 is SGHRS and CDR2 is YFSETQ. This CDR3 is built from 17 residues. V dropped 1 base and J dropped 3 bases, with 19 bases sitting between them. CDR3 residues: CASSLTGDGPLDTEAFF. The CDR3 DNA reads as TGCGCCAGCAGCTTGACAGGAGATGGGCCATTGGACACTGAAGCTTTCTTT.

V is TRBV6-1 and J is TRBJ2-3; weak D call: TRBD2 (5 bases). The CDR3 sequence is 17 residues long. Germline assignment: CDR1 MNHNS and CDR2 SASEGT. Trimming took 0 bases from V and 3 from J, leaving 16 bases between them. The DNA for the CDR3 is TGTGCCAGCAGTGAAGCTTGGACTGTGGGGATTACAGATACGCAGTATTTT. Translation gives CASSEAWTVGITDTQYF.

This clone was seen more than once but under ten times. The gene calls are TRBV5-1 and TRBJ2-4; the match to TRBD1 covers 10 bases. Germline V CDR1 and CDR2: SGHRS, YFSETQ. V was clipped by 2 bases and J by 7 bases; unmatched bases: 6. The CDR3 consists of 15 residues. CDR3 nucleotides: TGCGCCAGCAGCTTACTTGGACAGGGGGAGAACATTCAGTACTTC. Encoded protein: CASSLLGQGENIQYF.